What follows describes a single TCR beta chain. Its antigen is undetermined. The sample belongs to a study of cytomegalovirus exposure and HLA in healthy donors. CDR1 MDHEN and CDR2 SYDVKM come from the germline V gene. Trimming removed 4 bases from V and 5 bases from J, with 15 bases in between. This CDR3 has 16 residues. The PCR used 60 Vbeta and 13 Jbeta primers. Sequencing used immunoSEQ multiplex PCR; TCRdb keeps in-frame clones, though not all of them. The sample holds over 150,000 clones, 82% seen once. Overall study findings and caveats: According to an earlier analysis, most TCR beta V segments yielded productive rearrangements about 90% or about 30% of the time.

This TCR derives from a girl between 5 and 17 years old in good health and CMV-seropositive. V gene TRBV28 combines with J gene TRBJ1-6; D might be TRBD1 (5 bases). Source material: PBMCs. The CDR3 DNA reads as TGTGCCAGCAGTTCCGGATCGGGACTAAATAATTCACCCCTCCACTTT. Translating it yields CASSSGSGLNNSPLHF.